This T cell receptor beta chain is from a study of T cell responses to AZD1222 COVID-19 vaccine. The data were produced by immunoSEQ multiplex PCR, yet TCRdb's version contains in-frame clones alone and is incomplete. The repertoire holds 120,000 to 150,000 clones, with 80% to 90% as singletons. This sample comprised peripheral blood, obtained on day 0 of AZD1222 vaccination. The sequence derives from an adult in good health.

The CDR3 spells CASLRTRLAGGETDTQYF. CDR3 in DNA: TGTGCCAGCTTAAGAACTCGACTAGCGGGAGGGGAAACAGATACGCAGTATTTT. The chain employs TRBV21-1 and TRBJ2-3; no check of the table's D call, TRBD2, against the DNA was made. TRBV21-1 is tagged as a pseudogene. The length of the CDR3 is 18 residues.